Listed here are 6 T cell receptor beta chains from one sample, sequenced in a study of cytotoxic CD8 clonotypes in ibrutinib-treated CLL. Sequencing used immunoSEQ multiplex PCR; TCRdb keeps in-frame clones, though not all of them. The sample lists tens of thousands of clones, 80% seen once, with roughly 7.1% in the top ten. The sample in question was PBMCs, obtained at disease progression, from a patient treated with ibrutinib. The source is a human donor with chronic lymphocytic leukemia.

The gene calls are TRBV19 and TRBJ1-2; 8 bases are shared with TRBD1. The CDR3 has 14 residues. CDR1 and CDR2 (germline): LNHDA, SQIVND (reference sequence). V was pared by 7 bases and J by 7 bases, with 11 bases of the junction left unmatched. The CDR3 protein is CASNPQGAFRGYTF. The CDR3 DNA sequence: TGTGCCAGTAACCCGCAGGGGGCTTTCCGTGGCTACACCTTC. Variable domain in full (rest from reference TRBV19 and TRBJ1-2): DGGITQSPKYLFRKEGQNVTLSCEQNLNHDAMYWYRQDPGQGLRLIYYSQIVNDFQKGDIAEGYSVSREKKESFPLTVTSAQKNPTAFYLCASNPQGAFRGYTFGSGTRLTVV.

The chain combines TRBV7-6 with TRBJ1-3; D not certain. Germline CDR1 is SGHVS and CDR2 is FNYEAQ. V shed 0 bases and J shed 3 bases, with 0 bases lying between them. The CDR3 consists of 12 residues. The CDR3 DNA reads as TGTGCCAGCAGCTTAGCTGGAAACACCATATATTTT. Its protein is CASSLAGNTIYF.

V usage is TRBV13 and J usage is TRBJ2-7; no clear D gene. This CDR3 is built from 13 residues. The germline V gene encodes CDR1 PRHDT and CDR2 FYEKMQ (reference sequence). V lost 5 bases and J lost 1, with 9 bases in between. The CDR3 bases are TGTGCCAGCAGCCCCCGCGGATCCTACGAGCAGTACTTC. Its protein product is CASSPRGSYEQYF.

This chain joins TRBV6-4 and TRBJ2-2, with a weak D call TRBD2 (6 bases). Trimming removed 6 bases at V and 1 base at J, with 12 bases between. The CDR3 has 15 residues. Germline lookup yields CDR1 MRHNA and CDR2 SNTAGT. CDR3 in amino acids: CASSPGGGNTGELFF. In DNA, the CDR3 is TGTGCCAGCAGCCCCGGGGGAGGGAACACCGGGGAGCTGTTTTTT.

This chain links TRBV7-2 with TRBJ1-5; D unresolved. The CDR3 totals 13 residues. Germline assignment: CDR1 SGHTA and CDR2 FQGNSA. The V gene lost 5 bases and the J gene lost 4 bases, with 9 bases spanning the gap. The CDR3 nucleotides are TGTGCCAGCAGCGGCGGGAGGAATCAGCCCCAGCATTTT. The encoded protein is CASSGGRNQPQHF.

This clone showed up just a few times. This chain links TRBV29-1 with TRBJ1-2; D is unclear. CDR3 size: 12 residues. V was clipped by 3 bases and J by 4 bases, with 9 bases between them. From germline, CDR1 is SQVTM and CDR2 ANQGSEA. CDR3 protein: CSVDIDFYGYTF. The CDR3, as DNA: TGCAGCGTTGATATAGACTTCTATGGCTACACCTTC.